This T cell receptor (beta chain) stems from a study of blood T cell repertoires in COVID-19. On the study more broadly: Researchers got acute and convalescent COVID-19 samples from the United States, Italy and Spain. Sample material is recorded as cDNA or gDNA derived from T cells, B-cell-depleted T cells, or PBMCs.

Source study methods: Nucleated cell number was recorded as an estimate derived from reference gene primer amplification. Using immunoSEQ multiplex PCR, the repertoire was profiled, and TCRdb retains in-frame clones only, with some absent. The DNA gave D and trimming, while V, J and clone size come from that table. The table records approximately 38,000 clones, over 80% of them present only once. This clonotype was sampled from a man aged 45-65 years with active or convalescent COVID-19. The sequencing sample was made of peripheral blood.

CDR3 coding DNA: TGTGCCAGCAGCTGGGCAGCGGGAGTCCACACCGGGGAGCTGTTTTTT. Its protein is CASSWAAGVHTGELFF. The rearrangement links TRBV5-4 to TRBJ2-2; 8 bases map to TRBD2. Per the germline V gene, CDR1 is SGHNT and CDR2 is YYREEE (reference sequence). This CDR3 is 16 amino acids long. The V gene end was trimmed by 3 bases and the J gene end by 3 bases; junction bases not matched to a gene: 7.